This T cell receptor (beta chain) was sequenced for a study of cytomegalovirus exposure and HLA in healthy donors. The repertoire was sequenced with immunoSEQ multiplex PCR; TCRdb's copy has only in-frame clones and lacks some. This table holds hundreds of thousands of clones, 86% found once. The sequenced sample consisted of PBMCs. This sequence originates from a woman in her late teens or twenties in good health and CMV-seronegative.

Written as DNA, the CDR3 is TGTGCCAGCAGCCAGACTTCTCTAGCGGGGGGGACAGATACGCAGTATTTT. Its protein product is CASSQTSLAGGTDTQYF. This rearrangement joins TRBV4-2 to TRBJ2-3; 12 nucleotides align to TRBD2. The CDR3 consists of 17 residues. Germline trimming cut 3 bases from V and 3 bases from J; bases unmatched to any gene: 7. CDR1 and CDR2 from the germline V gene are LGHNA and YNFKEQ.